The TCR beta chain under discussion was sequenced for a study of somatic mutations in cytotoxic T cells in rheumatoid arthritis (dated by TCRdb to about 2017). With respect to the entire study: Before any treatment started and right after they were diagnosed, patients gave peripheral blood samples (less than 33 ml EDTA). A FACSAria II or Sony SH800 was used to flow-sort some V beta antibody-stained T-cell populations at nearly 100% purity, and TCRB sequencing was also done on sorted V beta1+ cells. The study asked whether expanded CD8+ T-cell clones in newly diagnosed, untreated rheumatoid arthritis carry somatic mutations, and used TCRB deep sequencing to characterize clonality. TCRB deep sequencing covered some 60 patients with rheumatoid arthritis along with 15 to 20 healthy controls. Patients and controls did not essentially differ in median age, which was nearly identical between the groups.

In the case of this clone: Its cognate antigen has yet to be identified. The sample holds no much larger clone one base away, and base qualities are not on file.

CD4+ and CD8+ cells were isolated by positive magnetic bead selection on an AutoMACS, and purity was checked by flow cytometry. A TCR V beta antibody panel was used in flow cytometry to screen first for clonal expansions, which were then characterized by TCRB deep sequencing of sorted CD8+ fractions. Peripheral blood mononuclear cells were obtained using density gradient separation with Ficoll-Paque PLUS. Nucleospin Tissue or Tissue XS kits were used to extract DNA from CD4-enriched, CD8-enriched or PBMC samples, and a Qubit 2.0 fluorometer was used for quantification. Results and caveats for the whole study, not just this receptor: No adjustment for multiple comparisons was made for the slight TRBV07 underrepresentation in patients. The largest CD8+ clone made up more than 20% of CD8+ cells in 8 of 65 patients, and blood and synovial fluid shared several identical CD8+ TCRB sequences. CD8+ T-cell clonality in rheumatoid arthritis patients was not significantly different from that in age-matched healthy controls. CD8+ clonality increased with age in patients (Spearman r of about 0.45) but not in healthy controls. It was unknown which antigens the expanded CD8+ clones targeted, and their absence from virus-specific databases did not exclude viral specificity.

The CDR3 runs 13 amino acids, cysteine and phenylalanine included. Of the read, only the CDR3 DNA is kept; its 39 bases are in frame from base 1. V and J lose 6 bases and 3 bases, and a span of 12 bases separates them. The germline V gene (reference sequence) provides CDR1 SEHNR and CDR2 FQNEAQ. TCRB CDR3 sequencing used the immunoSEQ assay on genomic DNA. The authors' analysis ran thus. Published virus-specific TCRB sequences were compared with patient CD8+ clones larger than 1%, and only a few matches were found. Analyses were restricted to productive TCRB rearrangements. A clone was defined by a unique TCRB CDR3 sequence, and clonality was computed as a productive clonality index based on Shannon entropy. Repertoire overlap between two samples was calculated from the template counts of each clone relative to total templates per sample. V-gene usage from TCRB sequencing and V-gene usage measured by flow cytometry were correlated (Spearman r of around 0.6). TCRdb obtained this table from immuneACCESS and retained in-frame rearrangements with V and J assigned. These tables miss some clones; where compared with another copy, unresolved V genes account for less than half of the shortfall, and the remainder is unexplained. The V and J calls and clone size are taken from that table; D and trimming were inferred from the DNA. In this sample the table shows 20,000 to 25,000 clones, 70% to 90% of which occur a single time. More than 3.5% of the sample goes to the ten largest clones.

The V and J genes are TRBV7-9 and TRBJ2-7; too little of a D gene remains to name it. The receptor's source is an adult with rheumatoid arthritis. Source material: CD8+ T cells sorted from blood. The CDR3 protein is CASSPKTNYEQYF. The nucleotide sequence reads as follows: TGTGCCAGCAGTCCCAAGACAAACTACGAGCAGTACTTC. Where the CDR3 stops, the reference TRBV7-9 and TRBJ2-7 genes take over; the full variable domain is DTGVSQNPRHKITKRGQNVTFRCDPISEHNRLYWYRQTLGQGPEFLTYFQNEAQLEKSRLLSDRFSAERPKGSFSTLEIQRTEQGDSAMYLCASSPKTNYEQYFGPGTRLTVT.